A single sample gave rise to the 27 T cell receptor beta chains below, sequenced in a study of response to subunit inactivated influenza vaccine. TCRdb re-called the RT-PCR reads through MiXCR, storing one row per CDR3 protein. The sample yields hundreds of thousands of distinct CDR3 sequences, less than 20% seen once. Specimen: PBMCs from blood, collected about 5 days after vaccination. These receptors were obtained from a man aged 45 to 65 who received an inactivated influenza vaccine.

This clonotype was counted a few times. This chain links TRBV5-4 with TRBJ2-2, with D perhaps TRBD2 (6 bases). The germline V gene has CDR1 SGHNT and CDR2 YYREEE (reference sequence). The V gene lost 4 bases and the J gene lost 7 bases, with 14 bases spanning the gap. This CDR3 is built from 14 residues. CDR3 bases: TGTGCCAGCAGCCACACCCGGGAGAACGGGGAGCTGTTTTTT. This encodes CASSHTRENGELFF.

This clonotype showed up just a few times. The CDR3 spells CSAIEVSNQPQHF. CDR3 nucleotide sequence: TGCAGTGCAATAGAAGTTAGCAATCAGCCCCAGCATTTT. This chain uses TRBV20-1 with TRBJ1-5; D ambiguous. Trimming left V 6 bases short and J 0 bases short, with 9 bases between. Germline loops: CDR1 DFQATT, CDR2 SNEGSKA (reference sequence). CDR3 size: 13 residues.

This clonotype showed up many times. The CDR3 bases are TGTGCCAGCAGCAAACTAGGAAGGGCCACCGGGGAGCTGTTTTTT. This encodes CASSKLGRATGELFF. The genes are TRBV11-1 and TRBJ2-2; TRBD2 might be the D (5 bases). The CDR3 contains 15 residues. V dropped 5 bases and J dropped 4 bases, with 14 bases sitting between them. Germline lookup yields CDR1 SGHAT and CDR2 FQDESV (reference sequence).

This clonotype was detected a few times. The chain carries TRBV27 and TRBJ2-7; possibly TRBD2 for D (6 bases). The CDR3 has 15 amino acids. Trimming pared 0 bases from V and 3 bases from J, leaving 12 bases between. Germline CDR1 MNHEY, CDR2 SMNVEV (reference sequence). CDR3 sequence (DNA): TGTGCCAGCAGTTTATCGGAGGGTCGTGGCTACGAGCAGTACTTC. This sequence encodes CASSLSEGRGYEQYF.

This clonotype has only a few counts. The V gene is TRBV6-5, the J gene TRBJ2-5; D ambiguous. The CDR3 loop spans 12 amino acids. Germline-derived CDR1 and CDR2 are MNHEY and SVGAGI. V dropped 6 bases and J dropped 5 bases, with 10 bases sitting between them. CDR3 bases: TGTGCCAGCAGACCACACCCGGAGACCCAGTACTTC. Translation: CASRPHPETQYF.

This clonotype was found a few times. This chain links TRBV20-1 with TRBJ2-5, with 8 nucleotides matching TRBD2. The CDR3 is 13 amino acids. Germline assignment: CDR1 DFQATT and CDR2 SNEGSKA (reference sequence). CDR3 residues: CRCRSGSGETQYF. The CDR3 coding sequence is TGCAGATGTAGAAGCGGGAGCGGAGAGACCCAGTACTTC.

This clonotype was seen a handful of times. This chain joins TRBV19 and TRBJ2-1; D is unclear. Trimming removed 10 bases at V and 3 bases at J, with 19 bases between. There are 15 residues in the CDR3. Per the germline V gene, CDR1 is LNHDA and CDR2 is SQIVND (reference sequence). The CDR3 bases are TGTGCCACCACCCCCAGCCAGCGAATCTACAATGAGCAGTTCTTC. Translating it yields CATTPSQRIYNEQFF.

CDR3 coding DNA: TGCGCCAGCAGCCAAGATAAGGACAGAATATACAATGAGCAGTTCTTC. Protein product: CASSQDKDRIYNEQFF. V and J are TRBV4-1 and TRBJ2-1, with D perhaps matching TRBD1 (6 bases). CDR3 size: 16 residues. V shed 0 bases and J shed 4 bases, with 13 bases lying between them. Per the germline V gene, CDR1 is MGHRA and CDR2 is YSYEKL.

The chain has TRBV20-1 and TRBJ2-1; D remains ambiguous. The CDR3 consists of 14 residues. CDR1 DFQATT and CDR2 SNEGSKA come from the germline V gene (reference sequence). Trimming left V 3 bases short and J 9 bases short, with 18 bases between. The CDR3 protein is CSASQRSFFGEQFF. The CDR3 DNA follows: TGCAGTGCTAGTCAGCGCTCTTTTTTTGGTGAGCAGTTCTTC.

CDR3 residues: CASSRGAANTGELFF. CDR3 in DNA: TGTGCCAGCAGCCGAGGGGCGGCGAACACCGGGGAGCTGTTTTTT. The chain joins TRBV5-6 to TRBJ2-2, with D possibly being TRBD1 or TRBD2 (5 bases each). This CDR3 is built from 15 residues. Germline V gives CDR1 SGHDT, CDR2 YYEEEE. Trimming removed 4 bases from V and 0 bases from J, with 10 bases in between.

The gene calls are TRBV4-3 and TRBJ2-7, with TRBD1 as a possible D gene (5 bases). From germline, CDR1 is LGHNA and CDR2 YSLEER. CDR3 size: 14 residues. V was clipped by 3 bases and J by 1 base, with 10 bases between them. CDR3 amino acids: CASSHRTGSYEQYF. The CDR3 DNA follows: TGCGCCAGCAGCCACCGTACAGGATCCTACGAGCAGTACTTC.

CDR3 region: CATSSGTSGSGPQETQYF. CDR3 bases: TGTGCCACCAGCAGCGGGACTAGCGGGAGTGGACCCCAAGAGACCCAGTACTTC. J is TRBJ2-5 and V is TRBV15; TRBD2 agrees at 14 bases. The CDR3 length is 18 residues. Looked up from germline, CDR1 is LNHNV and CDR2 is YYDKDF (reference sequence). V was pared by 3 bases and J by 1 base, with 7 bases of the junction left unmatched.

In this sample, this clonotype turned up a few times. CDR3 DNA: TGTGCCTGGAGTGAGGCCCTGGGCAGGGGATATTACACAGATACGCAGTATTTT. This encodes CAWSEALGRGYYTDTQYF. The chain combines TRBV30 with TRBJ2-3; D may be TRBD1 (6 bases). V was cut by 1 base and J by 2 bases, with 22 bases left in between. Looked up from germline, CDR1 is GTSNPN and CDR2 is SVGIG (reference sequence). The CDR3 sequence is 18 residues long.

This clonotype showed up just a few times. The chain combines TRBV27 with TRBJ1-2; TRBD1 is a possible D gene (6 bases). Looked up from germline, CDR1 is MNHEY and CDR2 is SMNVEV (reference sequence). The ends were cut back, 3 bases at V and 0 bases at J, with 11 bases in the middle. The CDR3 covers 15 residues. In nucleotides, the CDR3 is TGTGCCAGCAGTTTTAGCGGGACAACTAACTATGGCTACACCTTC. Translating it yields CASSFSGTTNYGYTF.

This clonotype showed up just a few times. The J gene is TRBJ2-7, the V gene TRBV20-1; no clear D gene. This CDR3 region has 15 residues. The V gene lost 0 bases and the J gene lost 0 bases, with 12 bases spanning the gap. Germline V gives CDR1 DFQATT, CDR2 SNEGSKA (reference sequence). CDR3 bases: TGCAGTGCTAGAGATTTCCGGTATTCCTCCTACGAGCAGTACTTC. Its protein product is CSARDFRYSSYEQYF.

J is TRBJ2-3 and V is TRBV2; D not certain. The germline V gene has CDR1 SNHLY and CDR2 FYNNEI. The CDR3 contains 9 residues. Trimming stripped 10 bases from V and 6 bases from J, with 5 bases between. The CDR3 nucleotides are TGTGCCACTAAGGATACGCAGTATTTT. This sequence encodes CATKDTQYF. Full variable domain (outside the CDR3, taken from reference TRBV2 and TRBJ2-3): EPEVTQTPSHQVTQMGQEVILRCVPISNHLYFYWYRQILGQKVEFLVSFYNNEISEKSEIFDDQFSVERPDGSNFTLKIRSTKLEDSAMYFCATKDTQYFGPGTRLTVL.

This clonotype has more than one count but fewer than ten. The rearrangement joins TRBV20-1 to TRBJ2-1, with a tentative D call TRBD2 (6 bases). In germline, CDR1 is DFQATT, CDR2 SNEGSKA (reference sequence). V gave up 6 bases and J gave up 7 bases, with 16 bases separating them. CDR3 length equals 13 residues. The CDR3 protein is CSAPSGPGNEQFF. In nucleotides, the CDR3 is TGCAGTGCACCAAGCGGGCCGGGGAATGAGCAGTTCTTC.

This clonotype was recorded at least ten times. The CDR3 sequence: CASGEGVTNSYEQYF. The DNA for the CDR3 is TGTGCCAGCGGGGAGGGGGTGACTAATTCCTACGAGCAGTACTTC. The chain links TRBV11-2 to TRBJ2-7; a possible D gene is TRBD2 (7 bases). The V end was cut by 8 bases, the J end by 1 base, with 18 bases between. From germline, CDR1 is SGHAT and CDR2 FQNNGV. The CDR3 length is 15 residues.

There are many counts of this clonotype. This chain joins TRBV7-8 and TRBJ2-7; D assignment may be TRBD1 or TRBD2 (5 bases each). Trimming shortened V by 4 bases and J by 2 bases, and 15 bases separated the two germline ends. The length of the CDR3 is 15 residues. The germline V gene has CDR1 SGHVS and CDR2 FQNEAQ. CDR3 sequence: CASSSNGANPYEQYF. DNA of the CDR3: TGTGCCAGCAGCTCGAACGGGGCCAACCCCTACGAGCAGTACTTC.

This clonotype was observed a handful of times. V usage is TRBV10-3 and J usage is TRBJ1-3; D gene unclear. The CDR3 is 15 amino acids. V lost 0 bases and J 2 bases, leaving 8 bases between the germline ends. The germline V gene has CDR1 ENHRY and CDR2 SYGVKD. The CDR3 region is CAISESRSAGNTIYF. CDR3 nucleotides: TGTGCCATCAGTGAGTCGAGGTCCGCTGGAAACACCATATATTTT.

This clonotype was seen many times. This rearrangement joins TRBV29-1 to TRBJ2-1, with 9 bases aligning to TRBD2. The CDR3 is made up of 15 amino acids. V was clipped by 7 bases and J by 6 bases; unmatched bases: 13. Per germline, CDR1 SQVTM and CDR2 ANQGSEA. The CDR3 loop reads CSAGSLAGFGNEQFF. For the CDR3, the DNA is TGCAGCGCCGGAAGTCTAGCGGGATTTGGCAATGAGCAGTTCTTC.

This clonotype came up a few times. The genes are TRBV7-9 and TRBJ1-1; TRBD1 aligns across 7 bases. In germline, CDR1 is SEHNR, CDR2 FQNEAQ (reference sequence). J was trimmed by 3 bases and V by 5 bases; bases with no gene match: 12. This CDR3 contains 16 residues. CDR3 in amino acids: CASSPIQGVSDTEAFF. The CDR3 DNA is TGTGCCAGCAGCCCAATTCAGGGGGTGAGTGACACTGAAGCTTTCTTT.

The J gene is TRBJ2-3, the V gene TRBV11-2; TRBD1 agrees at 7 bases. Germline assignment: CDR1 SGHAT and CDR2 FQNNGV. V shed 5 bases and J 2 bases; nucleotides not matched to a gene: 7. The CDR3 is made up of 15 amino acids. The CDR3 region is CASSQGTVITDTQYF. CDR3 coding DNA: TGTGCCAGCAGCCAAGGGACAGTTATCACAGATACGCAGTATTTT.

This clonotype was observed a handful of times. The rearrangement uses TRBV20-1 and TRBJ2-3; tentatively, D is TRBD2 (5 bases). Germline CDR1 is DFQATT and CDR2 is SNEGSKA (reference sequence). V lost 1 base and J lost 4, with 12 bases in between. The CDR3 has 14 residues. The CDR3 region is CSARGGSEPDTQYF. The CDR3 DNA is TGCAGTGCTAGAGGTGGGAGTGAGCCAGATACGCAGTATTTT.

The chain recombines TRBV6-1 with TRBJ2-7, with D tentatively TRBD2 (5 bases). The V gene lost 6 bases and the J gene lost 6 bases, with 21 bases spanning the gap. This CDR3 has 15 residues. Germline V lookup: CDR1 MNHNS, CDR2 SASEGT. The CDR3 spells CASSQGLPPSGEQYF. As DNA, the CDR3 is TGTGCCAGCAGCCAAGGACTCCCGCCCAGCGGCGAGCAGTACTTC.

This clonotype was observed a few times. The V call is TRBV12-3 or TRBV12-4, the J call TRBJ2-5; 9 bases fit TRBD1. The CDR3 runs 14 residues. Trimming removed 6 bases from V and 2 bases from J; junction bases left unmatched: 4. The CDR3 loop is CASRQTGGQETQYF. For the CDR3, the DNA is TGTGCCAGCAGGCAGACAGGGGGACAAGAGACCCAGTACTTC.

This clonotype was seen a few times. This chain joins TRBV11-2 and TRBJ2-4, with D perhaps TRBD2 (6 bases). The CDR3 runs 14 residues. Trimming took 1 base from V and 8 from J, leaving 12 bases between them. The V gene's germline CDR1 is SGHAT and CDR2 FQNNGV. The CDR3 DNA follows: TGTGCCAGCAGCTTAGGGGGGAGGTTTGACATTCAGTACTTC. Translation: CASSLGGRFDIQYF.